These T cell receptor beta chains were read from a single sample in a study of CD8 T cells in Susac syndrome. TCRdb recomputed calls from the immunoSEQ multiplex PCR reads with MiXCR, one row per CDR3 protein. The sample lists under 80,000 distinct CDR3 sequences; about 92% were seen once. Input material: CD4+ T cells from PBMCs. The receptors originated from a human donor with Susac syndrome. CDR3s include the opening cysteine and the closing phenylalanine or tryptophan. Each record gives: J gene, D gene, clone size, V gene, CDR3 protein, CDR3 DNA. D genes are given only for firm matches. Clone size is shown for a subset of rows, as once, few, many or a class of expanded clone.

TRBJ1-1,-,-,TRBV7-2,CASSLGIDTEAFF,TGTGCCAGCAGCTTAGGGATAGACACTGAAGCTTTCTTT
TRBJ2-1,TRBD1,once,TRBV6-5,CASSYSPNRGSYNEQFF,TGTGCCAGCAGTTACTCGCCTAACAGGGGGTCCTACAATGAGCAGTTCTTC
TRBJ2-7,-,-,TRBV5-1,CASTRGIARSYEQYF,TGCGCCAGCACCCGGGGAATAGCGCGGTCCTACGAGCAGTACTTC
TRBJ1-1,TRBD1,-,TRBV7-9,CASSVDRGPLGTEAFF,TGTGCCAGCAGCGTTGACAGGGGGCCATTGGGGACTGAAGCTTTCTTT
TRBJ1-5,-,few,TRBV27,CASSLSPQGDNQPQHF,TGTGCCAGCAGTTTATCACCTCAAGGAGACAATCAGCCCCAGCATTTT
TRBJ2-1,-,once,TRBV5-1,CASSLVGAIFDEQFF,TGCGCCAGCAGCTTGGTAGGGGCGATTTTCGATGAGCAGTTCTTC
TRBJ2-2,-,-,TRBV20-1,CSARRQGNTGELFF,TGCAGTGCTAGACGGCAGGGTAACACCGGGGAGCTGTTTTTT
TRBJ1-5,TRBD1,-,TRBV18,CASSPNRGNQPQHF,TGTGCCAGCTCACCAAACAGGGGTAATCAGCCCCAGCATTTT
TRBJ2-7,TRBD2,-,TRBV28,CASSPNPPTLAIYEQYF,TGTGCCAGCAGCCCAAACCCCCCCACACTAGCGATCTACGAGCAGTACTTC
TRBJ2-5,TRBD1,-,TRBV28,CASTKLFGTGGLNGETQYF,TGTGCCAGCACCAAATTATTTGGGACAGGGGGCTTAAATGGGGAGACCCAGTACTTC
TRBJ2-1,-,-,TRBV5-1,CASSQTGNEQFF,TGCGCCAGCAGCCAGACGGGCAATGAGCAGTTCTTC
TRBJ1-4,-,-,TRBV28,CASLRRGVGEKLFF,TGTGCCAGCCTTCGAAGAGGCGTAGGAGAAAAACTGTTTTTT
TRBJ1-5,-,once,TRBV7-8,CASSLMDRSNQPQHF,TGTGCCAGCAGCCTGATGGACAGAAGCAATCAGCCCCAGCATTTT
TRBJ2-1,-,-,TRBV3-1,CASSQTTLVHNEQFF,TGTGCCAGCAGCCAGACAACACTCGTACACAATGAGCAGTTCTTC
TRBJ2-2,TRBD2,-,TRBV5-1,CASSFLAGTNTGELFF,TGCGCCAGCAGCTTTCTAGCGGGAACGAACACCGGGGAGCTGTTTTTT
TRBJ2-5,TRBD2,-,TRBV5-1,CASSFSGTSGETQYF,TGCGCCAGCAGCTTTTCCGGGACTAGCGGAGAGACCCAGTACTTC
TRBJ2-3,-,-,TRBV28,CASSFLPSGALTDTQYF,TGTGCCAGCAGTTTCCTCCCCTCTGGGGCCCTCACAGATACGCAGTATTTT
TRBJ2-1,-,-,TRBV5-1,CASSLFTGVLRNEQFF,TGCGCCAGCAGCTTGTTTACAGGAGTGTTAAGGAATGAGCAGTTCTTC
TRBJ1-2,-,-,TRBV7-2,CASSEDRNYGYTF,TGTGCCAGCAGCGAAGACAGAAACTATGGCTACACCTTC
TRBJ2-1,TRBD2,-,TRBV7-2,CASKKRDYNEQFF,TGTGCCAGCAAAAAGCGGGACTACAATGAGCAGTTCTTC
TRBJ2-7,TRBD2,-,TRBV19,CASSFQRDSYEQYF,TGTGCCAGTAGTTTCCAGCGGGACTCCTACGAGCAGTACTTC
TRBJ1-1,-,-,TRBV19,CASSRNEAFF,TGTGCCAGTAGTAGAAATGAAGCTTTCTTT
TRBJ1-3,-,-,TRBV7-2,CASSPLGTTIYF,TGTGCCAGCAGCCCGCTAGGGACCACCATATATTTT
TRBJ2-7,TRBD1,-,TRBV7-9,CASSPTGGYQQYF,TGTGCCAGCAGCCCCACAGGGGGCTACCAGCAGTACTTC
TRBJ2-5,-,-,TRBV29-1,CSATFKQETQYF,TGCAGCGCTACCTTTAAACAAGAGACCCAGTACTTC
TRBJ2-7,TRBD1,-,TRBV6-1,CASSKNIGQQGTRAYEQYF,TGTGCCAGCAGTAAAAACATAGGACAACAGGGGACACGGGCCTACGAGCAGTACTTC
TRBJ1-2,-,-,TRBV3-1,CASSRSSGEIWRYGYTF,TGTGCCAGCAGCCGCTCCTCCGGGGAGATCTGGCGCTATGGCTACACCTTC
TRBJ2-5,TRBD1,-,TRBV5-5,CASSLSGQGIVETQYF,TGTGCCAGCAGCTTGTCGGGACAGGGGATCGTGGAGACCCAGTACTTC
TRBJ2-1,TRBD2,-,TRBV7-2,CASSAGGRSNNEQFF,TGTGCCAGCAGTGCCGGCGGGAGGTCTAACAATGAGCAGTTCTTC
TRBJ1-5,-,-,TRBV3-1,CASSQESHQPQHF,TGTGCCAGCAGCCAAGAGAGCCATCAGCCCCAGCATTTT
TRBJ2-1,-,-,TRBV6-5,CASSYDGNEQFF,TGTGCCAGCAGTTACGATGGGAATGAGCAGTTCTTC
TRBJ2-7,-,-,TRBV18,CASSPGLAGEQYF,TGTGCCAGCTCACCGGGGCTAGCCGGCGAGCAGTACTTC
TRBJ2-3,-,-,TRBV5-4,CASSPPATDTQYF,TGTGCCAGCAGCCCCCCCGCCACAGATACGCAGTATTTT